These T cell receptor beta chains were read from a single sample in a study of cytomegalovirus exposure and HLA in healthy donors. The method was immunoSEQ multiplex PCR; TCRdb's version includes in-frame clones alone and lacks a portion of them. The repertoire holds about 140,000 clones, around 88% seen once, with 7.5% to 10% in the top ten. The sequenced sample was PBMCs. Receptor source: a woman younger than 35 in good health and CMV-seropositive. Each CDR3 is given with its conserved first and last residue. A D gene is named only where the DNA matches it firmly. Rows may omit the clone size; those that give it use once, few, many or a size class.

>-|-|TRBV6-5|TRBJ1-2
CASTDPGQGKGGYTF
TGTGCCAGCACTGACCCCGGGCAGGGGAAGGGTGGCTACACCTTC
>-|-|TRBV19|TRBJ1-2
CAGRQIANYGYTF
TGTGCCGGTAGACAGATAGCTAACTATGGCTACACCTTC
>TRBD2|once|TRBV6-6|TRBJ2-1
CATQDLAGPYNEQFF
TGTGCCACGCAAGACCTAGCGGGGCCTTACAATGAGCAGTTCTTC
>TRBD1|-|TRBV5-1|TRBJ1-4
CASSTGQGGWDEKLFF
TGCGCCAGCAGCACCGGACAGGGAGGATGGGATGAAAAACTGTTTTTT
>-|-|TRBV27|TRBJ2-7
CASSSNRAYEQYF
TGTGCCAGCAGTTCAAACAGAGCCTACGAGCAGTACTTC
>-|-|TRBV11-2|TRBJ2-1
CASSLDRGYLSSYNEQFF
TGTGCCAGCAGCTTAGATCGGGGGTACCTTAGCTCCTACAATGAGCAGTTCTTC
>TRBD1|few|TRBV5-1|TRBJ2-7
CASSLGTGEAREQYF
TGCGCCAGCAGCTTGGGGACAGGGGAGGCTCGGGAGCAGTACTTC
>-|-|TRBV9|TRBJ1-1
CASSVLGHPEAFF
TGTGCCAGCAGCGTTCTCGGACACCCTGAAGCTTTCTTT
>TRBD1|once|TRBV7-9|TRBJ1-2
CASSSTGYGYTF
TGTGCCAGCAGCTCGACAGGGTATGGCTACACCTTC
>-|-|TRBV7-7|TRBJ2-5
CASSLNTGPGETQYF
TGTGCTAGCAGCTTAAACACAGGGCCAGGAGAGACCCAGTACTTC
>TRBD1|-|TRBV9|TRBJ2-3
CASSADREYTDTQYF
TGTGCCAGCAGCGCCGACAGGGAATACACAGATACGCAGTATTTT
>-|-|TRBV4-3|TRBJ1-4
CASSQAGGHGGREKLFF
TGCGCCAGCAGCCAAGCCGGTGGACACGGGGGGCGAGAAAAACTGTTTTTT
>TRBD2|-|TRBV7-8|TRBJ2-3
CASSLKPLAGRTLSTDTQYF
TGTGCCAGCAGCCTTAAACCTCTAGCGGGACGAACCCTTAGCACAGATACGCAGTATTTT
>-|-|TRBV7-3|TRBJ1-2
CASSRVRDSEYGYTF
TGTGCCAGCAGCCGAGTCCGGGACTCTGAGTATGGCTACACCTTC
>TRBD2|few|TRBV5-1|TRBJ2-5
CASSPRTRRETQYF
TGCGCCAGCAGTCCCCGGACTAGGCGGGAGACCCAGTACTTC
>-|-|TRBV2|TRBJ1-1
CASKRGRDTEAFF
TGTGCCAGCAAGCGTGGCAGGGACACTGAAGCTTTCTTT
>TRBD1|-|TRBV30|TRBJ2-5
CAYEDRARGETQYF
TGTGCCTATGAAGACAGGGCCAGGGGAGAGACCCAGTACTTC
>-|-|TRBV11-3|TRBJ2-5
CASSLGLAQETQYF
TGTGCCAGCAGCTTGGGACTGGCCCAAGAGACCCAGTACTTC
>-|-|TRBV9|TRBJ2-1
CASSVDSEQFF
TGTGCCAGCAGCGTAGATAGCGAGCAGTTCTTC
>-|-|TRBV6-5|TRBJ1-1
CASSYSRRGITEAFF
TGTGCCAGCAGTTACTCGCGCAGGGGTATCACTGAAGCTTTCTTT
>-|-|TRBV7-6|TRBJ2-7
CASSPRRTDYYEQYF
TGTGCCAGCAGCCCACGACGCACAGATTACTACGAGCAGTACTTC
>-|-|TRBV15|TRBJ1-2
CATSRDPGGSYGYTF
TGTGCCACCAGCAGAGATCCGGGGGGTAGCTATGGCTACACCTTC
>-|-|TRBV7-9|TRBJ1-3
CASLLSGGWGNTIYF
TGTGCCAGCCTCCTCTCGGGGGGTTGGGGAAACACCATATATTTT
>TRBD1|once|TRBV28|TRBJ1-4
CASSRDRATEKLFF
TGTGCCAGCAGTCGGGACAGGGCCACCGAAAAACTGTTTTTT
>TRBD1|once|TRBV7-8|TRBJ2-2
CASSSWDRAGELFF
TGTGCCAGCAGCTCGTGGGACAGGGCCGGGGAGCTGTTTTTT
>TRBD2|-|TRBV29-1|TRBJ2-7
CSVVTTSGSREQYF
TGCAGCGTCGTTACGACTAGCGGGAGTCGCGAGCAGTACTTC
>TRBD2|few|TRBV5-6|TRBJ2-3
CASTSGRNGGDTQYF
TGTGCCAGTACGAGCGGGAGGAACGGGGGAGATACGCAGTATTTT
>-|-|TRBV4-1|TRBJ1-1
CASRGGTEAFF
TGTGCCAGCCGCGGAGGGACTGAAGCTTTCTTT
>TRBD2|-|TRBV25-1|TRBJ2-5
CASSQRGEETQYF
TGTGCCAGCAGCCAGCGGGGCGAAGAGACCCAGTACTTC
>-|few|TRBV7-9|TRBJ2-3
CASSLDSASTDTQYF
TGTGCCAGCAGCCTGGACTCTGCTAGCACAGATACGCAGTATTTT
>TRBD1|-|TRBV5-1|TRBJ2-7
CASTSQGANSEQYF
TGCGCCAGCACGTCGCAGGGGGCGAATAGCGAGCAGTACTTC
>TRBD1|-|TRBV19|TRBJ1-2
CASSRPTGTVYGYTF
TGTGCCAGTAGTAGACCGACCGGGACAGTCTATGGCTACACCTTC
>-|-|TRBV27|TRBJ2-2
CASTQPGGANTGELFF
TGTGCCAGCACCCAACCGGGGGGCGCGAACACCGGGGAGCTGTTTTTT
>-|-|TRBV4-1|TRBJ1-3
CASSHIGRGSGNTIYF
TGCGCCAGCAGCCATATAGGTAGGGGCTCTGGAAACACCATATATTTT
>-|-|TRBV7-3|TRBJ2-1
CASSLTGGYNEQFF
TGTGCCAGCAGCTTAACTGGCGGATACAATGAGCAGTTCTTC
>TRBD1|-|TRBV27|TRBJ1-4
CASGYQGANEKLFF
TGTGCCAGCGGCTATCAGGGGGCTAATGAAAAACTGTTTTTT
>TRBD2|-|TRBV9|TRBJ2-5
CASSGRSGREETQYF
TGTGCCAGCAGCGGAAGAAGCGGGAGGGAGGAGACCCAGTACTTC
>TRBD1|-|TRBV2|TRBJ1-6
CASTTGGTYNSPLHF
TGTGCCAGCACGACAGGGGGGACCTATAATTCACCCCTCCACTTT
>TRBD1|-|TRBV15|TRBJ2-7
CATSRDPGGSYEQYF
TGTGCCACCAGCAGAGATCCAGGGGGCTCCTACGAGCAGTACTTC
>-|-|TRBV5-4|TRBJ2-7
CASSPVPPGKSYEQYF
TGTGCCAGCAGCCCCGTTCCCCCAGGAAAGTCCTACGAGCAGTACTTC